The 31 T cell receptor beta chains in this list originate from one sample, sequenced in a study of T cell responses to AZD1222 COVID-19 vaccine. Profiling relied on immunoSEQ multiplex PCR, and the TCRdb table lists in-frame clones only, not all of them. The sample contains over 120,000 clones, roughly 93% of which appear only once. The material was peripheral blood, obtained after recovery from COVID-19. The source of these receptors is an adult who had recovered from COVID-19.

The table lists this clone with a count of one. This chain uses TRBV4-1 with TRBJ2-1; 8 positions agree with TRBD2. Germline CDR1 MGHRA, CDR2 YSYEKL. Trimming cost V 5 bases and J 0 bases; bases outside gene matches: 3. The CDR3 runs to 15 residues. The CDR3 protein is CASSLAGSSYNEQFF. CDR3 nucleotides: TGCGCCAGCAGCTTAGCGGGGAGCTCCTACAATGAGCAGTTCTTC.

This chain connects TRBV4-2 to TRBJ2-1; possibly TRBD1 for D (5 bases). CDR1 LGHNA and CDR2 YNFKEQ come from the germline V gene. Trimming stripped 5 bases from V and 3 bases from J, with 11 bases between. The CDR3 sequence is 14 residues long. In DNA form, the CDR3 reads TGTGCCAGCAGCTCCACAGGCGGCTACAATGAGCAGTTCTTC. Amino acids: CASSSTGGYNEQFF.

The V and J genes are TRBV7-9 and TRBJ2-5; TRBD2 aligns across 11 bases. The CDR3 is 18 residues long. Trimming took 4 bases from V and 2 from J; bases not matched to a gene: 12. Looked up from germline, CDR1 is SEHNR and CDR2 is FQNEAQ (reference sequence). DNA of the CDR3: TGTGCCAGCAGCTCAACCCTGACTAGCGGGATAGGTCAAGAGACCCAGTACTTC. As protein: CASSSTLTSGIGQETQYF.

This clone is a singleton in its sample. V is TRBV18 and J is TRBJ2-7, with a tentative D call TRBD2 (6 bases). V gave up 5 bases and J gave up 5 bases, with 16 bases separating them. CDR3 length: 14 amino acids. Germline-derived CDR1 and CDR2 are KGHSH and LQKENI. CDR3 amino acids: CASSKLVRGNEQYF. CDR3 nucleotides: TGTGCCAGCTCAAAGCTCGTACGGGGGAACGAGCAGTACTTC.

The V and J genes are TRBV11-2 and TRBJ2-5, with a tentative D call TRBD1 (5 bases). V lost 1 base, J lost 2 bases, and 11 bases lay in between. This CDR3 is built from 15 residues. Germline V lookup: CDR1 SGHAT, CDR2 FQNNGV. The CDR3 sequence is CASSLGSQGQETQYF. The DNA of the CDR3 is TGTGCCAGCAGCTTAGGGAGCCAGGGTCAAGAGACCCAGTACTTC.

CDR3 amino acids: CASSLAGTDNSPLHF. The CDR3 bases are TGTGCCAGCAGCTTGGCCGGGACAGATAATTCACCCCTCCACTTT. This sequence joins TRBV5-5 and TRBJ1-6; 7 bases line up with TRBD1. This CDR3 comprises 15 residues. In germline, CDR1 is SGHKS, CDR2 YYEKEE (reference sequence). Trimming removed 0 bases from V and 5 bases from J; junction bases left unmatched: 2.

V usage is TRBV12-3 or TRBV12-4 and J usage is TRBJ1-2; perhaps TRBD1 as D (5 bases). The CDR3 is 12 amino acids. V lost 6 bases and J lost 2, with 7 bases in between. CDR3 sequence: CASSQGNYGYTF. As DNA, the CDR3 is TGTGCCAGCAGCCAGGGAAACTATGGCTACACCTTC.

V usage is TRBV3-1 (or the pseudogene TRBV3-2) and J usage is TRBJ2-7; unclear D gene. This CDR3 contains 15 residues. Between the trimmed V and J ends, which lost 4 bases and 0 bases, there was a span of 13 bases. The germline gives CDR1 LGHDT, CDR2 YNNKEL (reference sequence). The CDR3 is CASSPRLTSSYEQYF. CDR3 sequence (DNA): TGTGCCAGCAGCCCCCGACTCACGAGCTCCTACGAGCAGTACTTC.

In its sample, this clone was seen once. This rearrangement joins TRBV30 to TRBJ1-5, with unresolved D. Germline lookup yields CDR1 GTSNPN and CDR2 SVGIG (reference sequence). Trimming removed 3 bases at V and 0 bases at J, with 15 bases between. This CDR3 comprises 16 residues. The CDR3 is CAWSPLGGFSNQPQHF. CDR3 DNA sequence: TGTGCCTGGAGCCCCCTGGGCGGATTTAGCAATCAGCCCCAGCATTTT.

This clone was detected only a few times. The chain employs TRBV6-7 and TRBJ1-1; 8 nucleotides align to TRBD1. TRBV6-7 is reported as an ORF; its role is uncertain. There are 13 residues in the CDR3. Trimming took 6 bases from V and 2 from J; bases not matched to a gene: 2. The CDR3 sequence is CASRTGENTEAFF. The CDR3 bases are TGTGCCAGCAGGACAGGGGAAAACACTGAAGCTTTCTTT.

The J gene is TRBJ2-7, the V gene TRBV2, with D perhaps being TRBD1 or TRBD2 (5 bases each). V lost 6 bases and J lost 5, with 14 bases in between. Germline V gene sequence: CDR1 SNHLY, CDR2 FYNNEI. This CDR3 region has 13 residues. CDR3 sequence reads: CASRTAWGNEQYF. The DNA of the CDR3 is TGTGCCAGCAGGACTGCCTGGGGGAACGAGCAGTACTTC. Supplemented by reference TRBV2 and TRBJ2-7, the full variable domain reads EPEVTQTPSHQVTQMGQEVILRCVPISNHLYFYWYRQILGQKVEFLVSFYNNEISEKSEIFDDQFSVERPDGSNFTLKIRSTKLEDSAMYFCASRTAWGNEQYFGPGTRLTVT.

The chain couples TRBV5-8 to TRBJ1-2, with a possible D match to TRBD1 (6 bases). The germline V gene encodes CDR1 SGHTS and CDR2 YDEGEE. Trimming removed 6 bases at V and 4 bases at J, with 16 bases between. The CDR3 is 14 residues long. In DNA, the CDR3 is TGTGCCAGCACCCTAGAGGGGGTACCCTATGGCTACACCTTC. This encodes CASTLEGVPYGYTF.

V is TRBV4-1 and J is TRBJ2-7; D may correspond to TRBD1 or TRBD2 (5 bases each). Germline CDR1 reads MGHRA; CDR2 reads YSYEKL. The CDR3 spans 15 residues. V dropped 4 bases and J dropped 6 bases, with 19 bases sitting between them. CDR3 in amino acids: CASSPSQGLAGEQYF. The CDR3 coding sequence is TGCGCCAGCAGCCCTTCCCAGGGCTTGGCGGGCGAGCAGTACTTC.

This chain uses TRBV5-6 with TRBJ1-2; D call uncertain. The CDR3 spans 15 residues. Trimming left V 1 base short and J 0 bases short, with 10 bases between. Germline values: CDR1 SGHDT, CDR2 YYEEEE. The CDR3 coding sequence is TGTGCCAGCAGCTTGAAGCAGAATTCTAACTATGGCTACACCTTC. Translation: CASSLKQNSNYGYTF. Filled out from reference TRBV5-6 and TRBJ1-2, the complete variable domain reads DAGVTQSPTHLIKTRGQQVTLRCSPKSGHDTVSWYQQALGQGPQFIFQYYEEEERQRGNFPDRFSGHQFPNYSSELNVNALLLGDSALYLCASSLKQNSNYGYTFGSGTRLTVV.

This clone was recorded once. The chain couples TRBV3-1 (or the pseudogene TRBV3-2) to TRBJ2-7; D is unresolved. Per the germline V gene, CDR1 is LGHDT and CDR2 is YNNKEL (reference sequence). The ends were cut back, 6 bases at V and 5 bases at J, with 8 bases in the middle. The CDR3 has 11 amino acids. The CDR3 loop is CASSRADEQYF. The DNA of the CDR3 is TGTGCCAGCAGTCGAGCAGACGAGCAGTACTTC.

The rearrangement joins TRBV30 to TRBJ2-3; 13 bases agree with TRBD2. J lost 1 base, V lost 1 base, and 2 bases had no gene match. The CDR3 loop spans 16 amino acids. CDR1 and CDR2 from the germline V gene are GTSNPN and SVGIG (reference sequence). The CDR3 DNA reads TGTGCCTGGAGTGAAGGGACTAGCGGGGGCACAGATACGCAGTATTTT. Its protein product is CAWSEGTSGGTDTQYF.

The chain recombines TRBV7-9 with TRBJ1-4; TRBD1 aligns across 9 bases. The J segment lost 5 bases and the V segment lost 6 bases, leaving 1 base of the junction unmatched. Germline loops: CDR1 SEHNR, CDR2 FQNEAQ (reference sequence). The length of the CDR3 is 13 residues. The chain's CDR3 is CASRGTGNEKLFF. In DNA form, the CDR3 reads TGTGCCAGCAGGGGGACAGGGAATGAAAAACTGTTTTTT.

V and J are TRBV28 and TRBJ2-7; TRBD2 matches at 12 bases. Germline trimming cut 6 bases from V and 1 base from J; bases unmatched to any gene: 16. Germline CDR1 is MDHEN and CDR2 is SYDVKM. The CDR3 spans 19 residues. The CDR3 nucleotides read TGTGCCAGCAGCTTGAGGACTAGCGGGACCTTGCCAAGGTCCTACGAGCAGTACTTC. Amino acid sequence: CASSLRTSGTLPRSYEQYF.

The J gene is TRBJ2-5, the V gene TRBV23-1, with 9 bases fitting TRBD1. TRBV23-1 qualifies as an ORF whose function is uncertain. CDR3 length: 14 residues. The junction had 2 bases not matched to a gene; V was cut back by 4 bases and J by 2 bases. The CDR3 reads CASSLGQGQETQYF. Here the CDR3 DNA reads TGCGCCAGCAGTCTAGGACAGGGGCAAGAGACCCAGTACTTC.

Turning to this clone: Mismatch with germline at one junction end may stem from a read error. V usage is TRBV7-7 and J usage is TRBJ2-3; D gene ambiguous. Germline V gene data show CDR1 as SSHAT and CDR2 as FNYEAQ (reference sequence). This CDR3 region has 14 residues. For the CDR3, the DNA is TGTGCTAGCAGCTTGGGTACAGACACAGATACGCAGTATTTT. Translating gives CASSLGTDTDTQYF.

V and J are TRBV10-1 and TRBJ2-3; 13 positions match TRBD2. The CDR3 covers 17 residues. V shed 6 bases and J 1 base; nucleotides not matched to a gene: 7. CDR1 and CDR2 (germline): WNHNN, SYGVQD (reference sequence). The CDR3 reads CASSAGTSGTRTDTQYF. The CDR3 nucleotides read TGCGCCAGCAGCGCCGGGACTAGCGGGACCCGCACAGATACGCAGTATTTT.

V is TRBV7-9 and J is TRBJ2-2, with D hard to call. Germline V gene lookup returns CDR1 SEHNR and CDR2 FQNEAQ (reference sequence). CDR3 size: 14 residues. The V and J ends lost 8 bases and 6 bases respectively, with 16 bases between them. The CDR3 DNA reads TGTGCCAGCTACCTTGAAGGCTTAGCCGGGGAGCTGTTTTTT. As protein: CASYLEGLAGELFF.

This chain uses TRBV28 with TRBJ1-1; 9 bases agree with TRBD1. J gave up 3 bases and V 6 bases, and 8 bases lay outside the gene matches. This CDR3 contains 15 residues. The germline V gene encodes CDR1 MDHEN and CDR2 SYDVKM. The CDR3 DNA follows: TGTGCCAGCAGACCCGGGACAGGGTCGCACACTGAAGCTTTCTTT. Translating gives CASRPGTGSHTEAFF.

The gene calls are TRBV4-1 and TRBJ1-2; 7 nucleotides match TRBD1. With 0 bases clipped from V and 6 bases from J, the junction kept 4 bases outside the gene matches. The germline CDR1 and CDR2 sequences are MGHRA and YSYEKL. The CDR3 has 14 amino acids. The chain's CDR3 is CASSQEYRGHGYTF. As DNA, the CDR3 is TGCGCCAGCAGCCAAGAGTACAGGGGCCATGGCTACACCTTC.

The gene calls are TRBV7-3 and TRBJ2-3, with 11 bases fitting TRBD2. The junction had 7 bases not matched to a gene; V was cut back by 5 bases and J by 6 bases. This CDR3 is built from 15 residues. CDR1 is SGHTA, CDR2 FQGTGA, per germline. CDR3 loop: CASSLGTSGSDTQYF. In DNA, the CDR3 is TGTGCCAGCAGCCTAGGTACTAGCGGGAGTGATACGCAGTATTTT.

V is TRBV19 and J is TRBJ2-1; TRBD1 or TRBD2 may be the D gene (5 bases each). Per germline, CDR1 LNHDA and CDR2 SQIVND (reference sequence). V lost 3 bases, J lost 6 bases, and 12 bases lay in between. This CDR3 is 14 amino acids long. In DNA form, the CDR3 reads TGTGCCAGTAGTATGATGTCTGGGGGCAATGAGCAGTTCTTC. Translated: CASSMMSGGNEQFF.

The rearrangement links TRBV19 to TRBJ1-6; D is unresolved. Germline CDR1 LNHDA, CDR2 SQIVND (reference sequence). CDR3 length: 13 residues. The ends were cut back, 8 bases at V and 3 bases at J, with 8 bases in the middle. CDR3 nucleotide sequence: TGTGCCAGTTCAGAGATCTATAATTCACCCCTCCACTTT. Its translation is CASSEIYNSPLHF.

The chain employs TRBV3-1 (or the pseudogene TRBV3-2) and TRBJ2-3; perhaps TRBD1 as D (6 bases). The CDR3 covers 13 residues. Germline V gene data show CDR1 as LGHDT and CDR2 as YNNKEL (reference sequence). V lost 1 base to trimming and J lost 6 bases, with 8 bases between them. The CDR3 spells CASSQAGADTQYF. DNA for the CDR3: TGTGCCAGCAGCCAAGCAGGGGCGGATACGCAGTATTTT.

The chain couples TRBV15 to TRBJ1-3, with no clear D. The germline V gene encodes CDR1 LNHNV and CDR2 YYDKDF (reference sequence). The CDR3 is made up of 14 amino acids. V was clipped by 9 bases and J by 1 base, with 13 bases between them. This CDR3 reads CATRFQSSGNTIYF. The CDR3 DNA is TGTGCCACTCGATTCCAGAGTTCTGGAAACACCATATATTTT.

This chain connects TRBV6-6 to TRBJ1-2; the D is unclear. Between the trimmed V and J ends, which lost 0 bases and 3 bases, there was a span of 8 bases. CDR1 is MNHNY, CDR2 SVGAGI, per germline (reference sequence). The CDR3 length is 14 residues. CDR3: CASSYSGSDYGYTF. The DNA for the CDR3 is TGTGCCAGCAGTTACTCAGGCTCGGACTATGGCTACACCTTC.

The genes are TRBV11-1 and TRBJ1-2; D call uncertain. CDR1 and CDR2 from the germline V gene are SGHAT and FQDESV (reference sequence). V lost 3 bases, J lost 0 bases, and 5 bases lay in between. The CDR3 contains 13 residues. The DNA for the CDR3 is TGTGCCAGCAGCTTCACAACTAACTATGGCTACACCTTC. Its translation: CASSFTTNYGYTF.